This T cell receptor beta chain was recorded in a study of T cell responses to AZD1222 COVID-19 vaccine. Regarding the study as a whole: Spike-spanning, vaccine-associated CD4 TCRs were dominant at 160-218 and 743-854. The study reported that nearly half of spike-specific TCRs target unmutated variant regions. At baseline, seropositivity was found in only a handful of AZD1222 recipients.

The CDR3 has 15 amino acids. V shed 3 bases and J shed 8 bases, with 17 bases lying between them. Germline CDR1 reads MNHNS; CDR2 reads SASEGT. Points on this clone: Its cognate antigen is unknown.

Profiling relied on immunoSEQ multiplex PCR, and the TCRdb table lists in-frame clones only, not all of them. The table lists 160,000 or so clones, around 89% of them singletons. This TCR derives from an adult who received the AZD1222 COVID-19 vaccine. This specimen was peripheral blood, taken 28 days after the second AZD1222 dose. The rearrangement links TRBV6-1 to TRBJ2-1, with D maybe TRBD2 (5 bases). CDR3 DNA sequence: TGTGCCAGCAGTGACGCGGGCCTAAAATGGGATGAGCAGTTCTTC. Translating gives CASSDAGLKWDEQFF.